A selection of T cell receptor beta chains follows, all from one sample in a study of lymphopenia after photon versus proton radiotherapy. Measured with immunoSEQ multiplex PCR; TCRdb has only the in-frame clones, and not every one. The sample lists some 38,000 clones, about 90% occurring once. Sequencing was performed on peripheral blood, taken from a patient treated with photon-based radiotherapy. The receptors stem from a man in his sixties with cholangiocarcinoma. CDR3s include the opening cysteine and the closing phenylalanine or tryptophan. A D gene is named only where the DNA matches it firmly. The size of a clone is reported for some rows only, either as once, few or many, or as a class for expanded clones.

V gene	D gene	J gene	CDR3 length	clone size	CDR3 protein	CDR3 DNA
TRBV5-1	TRBD2	TRBJ2-2	16	-	CASSLSSGRGTGELFF	TGCGCCAGCAGCTTATCTAGCGGGAGAGGGACCGGGGAGCTGTTTTTT
TRBV28	-	TRBJ2-2	14	-	CASSTGPNTGELFF	TGTGCCAGCAGTACGGGACCAAACACCGGGGAGCTGTTTTTT
TRBV11-3	-	TRBJ2-7	13	-	CASSLNRFYEQYF	TGTGCCAGCAGCTTAAACAGATTCTACGAGCAGTACTTC
TRBV6-5	-	TRBJ1-1	11	-	CASSYLDVVFF	TGTGCCAGCAGTTATTTGGACGTAGTTTTCTTT
TRBV28	-	TRBJ1-6	18	-	CASSVWGLAGSYNSPLHF	TGTGCCAGCAGCGTCTGGGGGTTAGCGGGCTCCTATAATTCACCCCTCCACTTT
TRBV7-2	-	TRBJ1-3	18	-	CASSLIPVHLGSGNTIYF	TGTGCCAGCAGCTTAATACCCGTACATCTCGGCTCTGGAAACACCATATATTTT
TRBV4-1	-	TRBJ1-5	14	-	CASSPGPDNQPQHF	TGCGCCAGCAGCCCTGGTCCCGACAATCAGCCCCAGCATTTT
TRBV11-2	TRBD2	TRBJ2-3	19	-	CASSRRGESSGGRTDTQYF	TGTGCCAGCAGCCGTCGAGGCGAGAGTAGCGGGGGGCGCACAGATACGCAGTATTTT
TRBV19	-	TRBJ1-2	16	-	CASSIRGTGRVNGYTF	TGTGCCAGTAGTATCCGTGGCACAGGGAGGGTCAATGGCTACACCTTC
TRBV5-6	-	TRBJ1-4	13	-	CASSLMNGEKLFF	TGTGCCAGCAGCTTGATGAACGGTGAAAAACTGTTTTTT
TRBV6-5	TRBD1	TRBJ2-5	14	-	CASSSGQGYETQYF	TGTGCTAGCAGCTCCGGACAGGGTTATGAGACCCAGTACTTC
TRBV7-8	-	TRBJ2-6	15	-	CASSFGTPGANVLTF	TGTGCCAGCAGCTTTGGGACCCCTGGGGCCAACGTCCTGACTTTC
TRBV6-1	-	TRBJ1-1	13	-	CASRGLENTEAFF	TGTGCCAGCAGGGGACTAGAAAACACTGAAGCTTTCTTT
TRBV6-9	-	TRBJ2-7	14	-	CASRFRHMGYEQYF	TGTGCCAGCAGATTCCGCCATATGGGGTACGAGCAGTACTTC
TRBV5-1	-	TRBJ2-7	14	-	CASSSGQILDEQYF	TGCGCCAGCAGCTCTGGACAGATACTGGACGAGCAGTACTTC
TRBV6-5	-	TRBJ2-3	13	-	CASRGDGTDTQYF	TGTGCCAGCAGAGGGGACGGCACAGATACGCAGTATTTT
TRBV7-9	-	TRBJ2-5	15	-	CASTVSNGAGETQYF	TGTGCCAGCACCGTCAGTAATGGGGCTGGGGAGACCCAGTACTTC
TRBV28	-	TRBJ1-6	15	-	CASRRSGTPNSPLHF	TGTGCCAGCAGGCGGAGCGGGACCCCTAATTCACCCCTCCACTTT
TRBV28	TRBD1	TRBJ2-7	15	-	CASSFGDRAHYEQYF	TGTGCCAGCAGTTTTGGGGACAGGGCGCACTACGAGCAGTACTTC
TRBV27	-	TRBJ2-7	16	-	CASSQLNSGSPYEQYF	TGTGCCAGCAGTCAACTAAACTCGGGCTCGCCCTACGAGCAGTACTTC
TRBV5-1	-	TRBJ1-1	14	once	CASSSDTINTEAFF	TGCGCCAGCAGCTCCGACACCATAAACACTGAAGCTTTCTTT
TRBV6-5	TRBD1	TRBJ2-5	13	-	CASSGTDQETQYF	TGTGCCAGCAGTGGGACAGACCAAGAGACCCAGTACTTC
TRBV9	-	TRBJ2-1	14	-	CASSVAPGSNEQFF	TGTGCCAGCAGCGTAGCCCCGGGTTCCAATGAGCAGTTCTTC
TRBV27	TRBD1	TRBJ1-2	13	-	CASSHGQGYGYTF	TGTGCCAGCAGTCACGGACAGGGGTATGGCTACACCTTC
TRBV7-2	-	TRBJ2-7	14	-	CASSSVRGDYEQYF	TGTGCCAGCAGCTCCGTGAGGGGGGACTACGAGCAGTACTTC
TRBV27	-	TRBJ2-2	13	-	CASSLPNTGELFF	TGTGCCAGCAGTCTACCGAACACCGGGGAGCTGTTTTTT
TRBV5-1	-	TRBJ1-1	14	once	CASSLAPDNTEAFF	TGCGCCAGCAGCTTGGCCCCGGATAACACTGAAGCTTTCTTT
TRBV28	-	TRBJ1-5	12	few	CASRPTNQPQHF	TGTGCCAGCAGGCCCACCAATCAGCCCCAGCATTTT
TRBV2	-	TRBJ2-7	15	-	CASRLESGETYEQYF	TGTGCCAGCAGACTAGAATCGGGAGAAACCTACGAGCAGTACTTC
TRBV2	-	TRBJ1-1	12	-	CASRDQTGKAFF	TGTGCCAGCAGGGATCAAACAGGGAAAGCTTTCTTT
TRBV27	-	TRBJ1-5	17	-	CASASWTNGGGNQPQHF	TGTGCCAGCGCCAGTTGGACGAATGGCGGTGGCAATCAGCCCCAGCATTTT
TRBV11-3	-	TRBJ1-4	18	-	CASSLDLQGDATNEKLFF	TGTGCCAGCAGCTTAGATCTACAGGGTGACGCGACTAATGAAAAACTGTTTTTT
TRBV27	TRBD2	TRBJ2-5	16	-	CASSLWGTMAWETQYF	TGTGCCAGCAGTTTATGGGGGACTATGGCCTGGGAGACCCAGTACTTC
TRBV6-5	-	TRBJ2-5	13	-	CASSYSPRETQYF	TGTGCCAGCAGTTACTCCCCTAGGGAGACCCAGTACTTC
TRBV2	-	TRBJ1-1	14	-	CASSADSINTEAFF	TGTGCCAGCAGTGCTGATAGTATAAACACTGAAGCTTTCTTT
TRBV6-1	TRBD1	TRBJ2-3	15	-	CASSSGTGGTDTQYF	TGTGCCAGCAGCTCCGGGACAGGGGGCACAGATACGCAGTATTTT
TRBV7-8	-	TRBJ2-5	12	few	CASSSRRDTWYF	TGTGCCAGCAGCTCCCGCCGGGACACCTGGTACTTC
TRBV14	TRBD1	TRBJ1-1	14	-	CASSPRTGNTEAFF	TGTGCCAGCAGCCCTCGGACAGGGAACACTGAAGCTTTCTTT
TRBV5-8	-	TRBJ2-3	12	-	CASSTSTDTQYF	TGTGCCAGCAGCACGTCCACAGATACGCAGTATTTT
TRBV11-3	-	TRBJ2-7	12	-	CASSPTRGEQYF	TGTGCCAGCAGTCCGACCCGGGGCGAGCAGTACTTC
TRBV5-1	TRBD1	TRBJ1-1	15	-	CASSLPGQTNTEAFF	TGCGCCAGCAGCTTACCGGGACAGACGAACACTGAAGCTTTCTTT
TRBV6-1	-	TRBJ2-7	14	-	CASSTLQGPYEQYF	TGTGCCAGCAGTACCTTACAGGGTCCCTACGAGCAGTACTTC
TRBV28	-	TRBJ2-3	15	-	CASSPRTPSLSSQYF	TGTGCCAGCAGTCCGCGAACCCCGAGCCTAAGTTCGCAGTATTTT
TRBV28	-	TRBJ1-4	14	-	CASSLKEVRGKLFF	TGTGCCAGCAGTTTAAAGGAGGTGAGGGGAAAACTGTTTTTT
TRBV7-9	TRBD2	TRBJ2-3	15	-	CASSLDAGGTDTQYF	TGTGCCAGCAGCTTAGACGCGGGGGGCACAGATACGCAGTATTTT
TRBV19	TRBD1	TRBJ2-1	18	-	CASSPLPTTGGFNNEQFF	TGTGCCAGTAGCCCTCTACCAACGACAGGGGGCTTCAACAATGAGCAGTTCTTC
TRBV2	-	TRBJ1-4	15	-	CASRKRDTKGEKLFF	TGTGCCAGCAGGAAACGGGACACAAAGGGAGAAAAACTGTTTTTT
TRBV11-3	-	TRBJ1-1	13	-	CATRQNQLTEAFF	TGTGCCACCAGACAGAACCAGCTCACTGAAGCTTTCTTT
TRBV19	-	TRBJ2-7	14	-	CASSIGDSREEQYF	TGTGCCAGTAGTATTGGCGACTCCCGGGAGGAGCAGTACTTC
TRBV6-5	TRBD2	TRBJ2-3	13	-	CASQTGRADTQYF	TGTGCCAGCCAGACCGGGAGGGCAGATACGCAGTATTTT
TRBV18	-	TRBJ2-1	16	-	CASSPLVGRSYNEQFF	TGTGCCAGCTCACCACTTGTGGGGAGGTCCTACAATGAGCAGTTCTTC
TRBV5-8	-	TRBJ1-2	14	-	CASSLYRENYGYTF	TGTGCCAGCAGCTTATACAGGGAAAACTATGGCTACACCTTC
TRBV9	TRBD1	TRBJ2-5	16	-	CASSVHPGQGMETQYF	TGTGCCAGCAGCGTGCATCCGGGACAGGGGATGGAGACCCAGTACTTC
TRBV27	TRBD1	TRBJ2-7	15	-	CASSHYRDSSYEQYF	TGTGCCAGCAGTCACTACCGGGACAGCTCCTACGAGCAGTACTTC
TRBV5-1	TRBD1	TRBJ1-3	15	-	CASSLGQGAGNTIYF	TGCGCCAGCAGCTTGGGACAGGGGGCAGGAAACACCATATATTTT
TRBV6-1	-	TRBJ1-4	16	-	CASSELRGATNEKLFF	TGTGCCAGCAGTGAACTTCGTGGAGCAACTAATGAAAAACTGTTTTTT
TRBV5-8	-	TRBJ1-5	15	-	CASRRGRGGNQPQHF	TGTGCCAGCAGGAGGGGCCGGGGGGGCAATCAGCCCCAGCATTTT
TRBV28	TRBD1	TRBJ2-5	15	-	CASSLTDRAIETQYF	TGTGCCAGCAGTTTGACTGACAGGGCAATAGAGACCCAGTACTTC
TRBV7-6	TRBD1	TRBJ1-2	14	-	CASSIGTGGSGYTF	TGTGCCAGCAGCATTGGGACAGGGGGATCAGGCTACACCTTC
TRBV5-5	-	TRBJ2-5	16	-	CASSPRGTVNTETQYF	TGTGCCAGCAGCCCACGTGGGACTGTAAATACCGAGACCCAGTACTTC